This T cell receptor (beta chain) stems from a study of T cells in Graves' hyperthyroidism and ophthalmopathy. The sample holds many counts of this clonotype. Its antigen is still unknown. Amplification yielded TCR beta CDR3 regions, with RNA transcripts as the source. The HTBI primer set drove a first-round RT-PCR of the TCR CDR3. From the multiplex PCR reads, TCRdb called clonotypes with MiXCR, one entry per CDR3 protein. The table lists roughly 260,000 distinct CDR3 sequences, roughly 15% of them singletons. Researchers barred patients who had uncontrolled infection, other autoimmune disease, pregnancy or lactation. Study observations and caveats: Most clonotypes expanded in thyroid above 0.001 were likewise present in blood.

Trimming took 4 bases from V and 2 from J, leaving 9 bases between them. Looked up from germline, CDR1 is SGHRS and CDR2 is YFSETQ. The CDR3 runs to 13 residues. This TCR was sampled from a woman aged 35 to 49 with Graves' hyperthyroidism that later progressed to Graves' ophthalmopathy. The sample taken for sequencing was blood. This chain joins TRBV5-1 and TRBJ1-1; D ambiguous. The CDR3 is CASSPSGNTEAFF. In DNA, the CDR3 is TGCGCCAGCAGCCCCTCGGGAAACACTGAAGCTTTCTTT.